One sample yielded the 14 T cell receptor beta chains listed below, sequenced in a study of T cell responses to AZD1222 COVID-19 vaccine. The data were produced by immunoSEQ multiplex PCR, yet TCRdb's version contains in-frame clones alone and is incomplete. This table has over 130,000 clones, roughly nine tenths appearing once. The source material was peripheral blood, sampled 28 days after the second AZD1222 dose. These receptors were collected from an adult who received the AZD1222 COVID-19 vaccine.

This chain joins TRBV5-1 and TRBJ2-1; 12 nucleotides align to TRBD2. J gave up 7 bases and V 4 bases, and 6 bases lay outside the gene matches. The germline gives CDR1 SGHRS, CDR2 YFSETQ. This CDR3 is built from 15 residues. Written as DNA, the CDR3 is TGCGCCAGCAGCCTTCGGACTAGCGGGGTTAATGAGCAGTTCTTC. It encodes CASSLRTSGVNEQFF.

J is TRBJ1-5 and V is TRBV28; 10 nucleotides align to TRBD1. With V trimmed by 11 bases and J by 6 bases, 13 bases remained unmatched. The length of the CDR3 is 15 residues. Germline-derived CDR1 and CDR2 are MDHEN and SYDVKM. The CDR3 DNA follows: TGTGCCGTCCCCGGAATTGGGACAGGGGTTCAGCCCCAGCATTTT. Amino acid sequence: CAVPGIGTGVQPQHF.

This chain uses TRBV18 with TRBJ1-1; 9 bases align to TRBD1. V gave up 4 bases and J gave up 1 base; unmatched junction bases: 4. Looked up from germline, CDR1 is KGHSH and CDR2 is LQKENI. The CDR3 contains 15 residues. CDR3 coding DNA: TGTGCCAGCTCACTTACGGGACAGGGGAACACTGAAGCTTTCTTT. Translation: CASSLTGQGNTEAFF.

This chain's CDR3 is CASQLFGQRDEKLFF. DNA for the CDR3: TGCGCCAGCCAGCTCTTCGGACAGAGAGATGAAAAACTGTTTTTT. This chain links TRBV5-1 with TRBJ1-4; the D gene is possibly TRBD1 (6 bases). The CDR3 extends over 15 amino acids. V was shortened by 7 bases and J by 6 bases, with 19 bases between the two germline ends. Germline CDR1 is SGHRS and CDR2 is YFSETQ.

V is TRBV7-2 and J is TRBJ1-5; D perhaps matches TRBD1 (5 bases). With 0 bases removed from V and 3 bases from J, the gap between germline ends came to 15 bases. The CDR3 contains 17 residues. Germline CDR1 reads SGHTA; CDR2 reads FQGNSA. CDR3: CASSLALTGENNQPQHF. The CDR3 DNA reads TGTGCCAGCAGCTTAGCGCTAACAGGAGAAAACAATCAGCCCCAGCATTTT.

The chain joins TRBV30 to TRBJ1-6; 7 bases map to TRBD1. Germline lookup yields CDR1 GTSNPN and CDR2 SVGIG (reference sequence). Germline trimming cut 5 bases from V and 9 bases from J; bases unmatched to any gene: 10. The CDR3 totals 14 residues. The CDR3 DNA reads TGTGCCTGGGGTTCGACAGGGCACGGTTCACCCCTCCACTTT. Translating gives CAWGSTGHGSPLHF.

The rearrangement links TRBV14 to TRBJ2-1; 9 nucleotides align to TRBD1. The CDR3 loop spans 13 amino acids. The germline V gene encodes CDR1 SGHDN and CDR2 FVKESK. With 4 bases clipped from V and 15 bases from J, the junction kept 10 bases outside the gene matches. As DNA, the CDR3 is TGTGCCAGCAGCCCGGGGAGGGACAGGGTGCGGTTCTTC. Translated, it gives CASSPGRDRVRFF. The entire variable domain, with the rest obtained from reference TRBV14 and TRBJ2-1, is as follows: EAGVTQFPSHSVIEKGQTVTLRCDPISGHDNLYWYRRVMGKEIKFLLHFVKESKQDESGMPNNRFLAERTGGTYSTLKVQPAELEDSGVYFCASSPGRDRVRFFGPGTRLTVL.

The chain carries TRBV27 and TRBJ2-3, with a possible D match to TRBD2 (6 bases). Trimming removed 5 bases from V and 2 bases from J, with 14 bases in between. This CDR3 has 15 amino acids. The germline V gene has CDR1 MNHEY and CDR2 SMNVEV (reference sequence). The CDR3: CASSGGPDYTDTQYF. The CDR3 DNA follows: TGTGCCAGCAGTGGAGGCCCGGACTACACAGATACGCAGTATTTT.

The J gene is TRBJ2-2, the V gene TRBV4-1; D call uncertain. Looked up from germline, CDR1 is MGHRA and CDR2 is YSYEKL. CDR3 length: 14 residues. Trimming shortened V by 0 bases and J by 5 bases, and 7 bases separated the two germline ends. The DNA for the CDR3 is TGCGCCAGCAGCCAAGATTGGCAGACCGGGGAGCTGTTTTTT. Residues: CASSQDWQTGELFF.

The V and J genes are TRBV7-6 and TRBJ2-3, with TRBD1 as a possible D gene (6 bases). This CDR3 has 11 residues. Between the trimmed V and J ends, which lost 0 bases and 12 bases, there was a span of 7 bases. Germline values: CDR1 SGHVS, CDR2 FNYEAQ. The CDR3 coding sequence is TGTGCCAGCAGCTTAGCGGGACATCAGTATTTT. Translation gives CASSLAGHQYF.

The rearrangement uses TRBV4-3 and TRBJ1-1; D not certain. The CDR3 consists of 13 residues. Trimming removed 3 bases from V and 4 bases from J, with 9 bases in between. Germline CDR1 reads LGHNA; CDR2 reads YSLEER. Written as DNA, the CDR3 is TGCGCCAGCAGCCAGGAACTAGGCACTGAAGCTTTCTTT. Translation: CASSQELGTEAFF.

The CDR3 region is CAISEAAGGGNSPLHF. The CDR3 nucleotides read TGTGCCATCAGTGAGGCGGCAGGCGGTGGGAATTCACCCCTCCACTTT. The rearrangement joins TRBV10-3 to TRBJ1-6; D remains unclear. Looked up from germline, CDR1 is ENHRY and CDR2 is SYGVKD. Trimming pared 2 bases from V and 7 bases from J, leaving 15 bases between. This CDR3 is 16 amino acids long.

This clone was recorded only once. The rearrangement joins TRBV19 to TRBJ1-1; 7 bases fit TRBD1. The length of the CDR3 is 14 residues. From germline, CDR1 is LNHDA and CDR2 SQIVND (reference sequence). V lost 7 bases to trimming and J lost 4 bases; unmatched junction nucleotides: 9. The chain's CDR3 is CASIERGGFTEAFF. CDR3 DNA sequence: TGTGCCAGTATCGAGAGAGGGGGCTTCACTGAAGCTTTCTTT.

This chain links TRBV4-3 with TRBJ2-3; D is undetermined. Trimming took 2 bases from V and 1 from J, leaving 7 bases between them. The germline V gene encodes CDR1 LGHNA and CDR2 YSLEER. The CDR3 is 14 residues long. CDR3 region: CASSQWSGTDTQYF. DNA for the CDR3: TGCGCCAGCAGCCAATGGAGCGGCACAGATACGCAGTATTTT.